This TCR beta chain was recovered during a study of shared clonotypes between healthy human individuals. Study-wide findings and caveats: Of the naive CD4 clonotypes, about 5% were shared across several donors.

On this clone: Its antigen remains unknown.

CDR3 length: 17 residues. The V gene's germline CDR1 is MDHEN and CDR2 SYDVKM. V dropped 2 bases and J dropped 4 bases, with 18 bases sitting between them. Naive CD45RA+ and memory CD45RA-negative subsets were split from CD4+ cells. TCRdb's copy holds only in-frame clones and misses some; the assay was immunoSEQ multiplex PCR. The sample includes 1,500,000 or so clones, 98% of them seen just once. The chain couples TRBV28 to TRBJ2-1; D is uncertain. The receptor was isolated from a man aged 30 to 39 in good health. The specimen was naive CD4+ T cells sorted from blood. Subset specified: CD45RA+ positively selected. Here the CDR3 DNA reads TGTGCCAGCAGTTTAGCGGCGGCACCAAGGGATTACAATGAGCAGTTCTTC. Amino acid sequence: CASSLAAAPRDYNEQFF.